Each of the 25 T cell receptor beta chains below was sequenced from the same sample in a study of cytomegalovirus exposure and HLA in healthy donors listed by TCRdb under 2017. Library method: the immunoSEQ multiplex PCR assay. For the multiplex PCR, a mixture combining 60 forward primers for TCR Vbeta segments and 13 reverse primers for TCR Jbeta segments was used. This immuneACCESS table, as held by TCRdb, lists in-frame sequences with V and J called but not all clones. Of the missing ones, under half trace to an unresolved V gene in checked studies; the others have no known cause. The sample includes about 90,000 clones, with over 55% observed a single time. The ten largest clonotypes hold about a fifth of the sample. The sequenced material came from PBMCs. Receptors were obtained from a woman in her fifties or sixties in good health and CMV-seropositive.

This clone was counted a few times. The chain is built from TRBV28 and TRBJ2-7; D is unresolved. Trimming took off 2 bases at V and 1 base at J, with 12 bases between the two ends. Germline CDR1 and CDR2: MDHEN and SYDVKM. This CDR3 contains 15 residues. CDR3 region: CASSLPPTSSYEQYF. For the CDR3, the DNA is TGTGCCAGCAGTTTACCCCCGACAAGTTCCTACGAGCAGTACTTC.

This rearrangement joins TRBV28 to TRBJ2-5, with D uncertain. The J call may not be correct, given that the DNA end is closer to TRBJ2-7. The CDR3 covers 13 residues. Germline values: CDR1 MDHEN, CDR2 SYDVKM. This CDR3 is CASSPGSFYEQYF. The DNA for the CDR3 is TGTGCCAGCAGTCCCGGGTCTTTCTACGAGCAGTACTTC.

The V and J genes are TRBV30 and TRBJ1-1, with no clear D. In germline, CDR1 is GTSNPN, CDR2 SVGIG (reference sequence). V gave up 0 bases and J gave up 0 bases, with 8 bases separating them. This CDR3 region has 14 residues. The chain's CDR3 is CAWSVQGVNTEAFF. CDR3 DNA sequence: TGTGCCTGGAGTGTACAAGGAGTGAACACTGAAGCTTTCTTT.

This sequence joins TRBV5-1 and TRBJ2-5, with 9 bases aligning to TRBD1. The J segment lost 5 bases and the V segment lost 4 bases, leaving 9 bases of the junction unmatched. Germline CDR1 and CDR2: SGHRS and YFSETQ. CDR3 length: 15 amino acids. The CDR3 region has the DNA TGCGCCAGCAGCCTGACAGGGGGTCTAGTGGAGACCCAGTACTTC. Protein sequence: CASSLTGGLVETQYF.

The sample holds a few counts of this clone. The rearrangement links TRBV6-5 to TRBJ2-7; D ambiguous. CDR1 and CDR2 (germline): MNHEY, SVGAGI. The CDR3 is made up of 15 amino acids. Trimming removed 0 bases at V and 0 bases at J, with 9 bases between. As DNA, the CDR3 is TGTGCCAGCAGTTACTCGATACAGAGCTCCTACGAGCAGTACTTC. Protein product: CASSYSIQSSYEQYF.

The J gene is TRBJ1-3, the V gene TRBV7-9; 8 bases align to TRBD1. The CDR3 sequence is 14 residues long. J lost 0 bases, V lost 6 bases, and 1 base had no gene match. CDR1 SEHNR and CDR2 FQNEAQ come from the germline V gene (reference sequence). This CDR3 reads CASRTGVSGNTIYF. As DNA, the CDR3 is TGTGCCAGCAGGACAGGGGTCTCTGGAAACACCATATATTTT.

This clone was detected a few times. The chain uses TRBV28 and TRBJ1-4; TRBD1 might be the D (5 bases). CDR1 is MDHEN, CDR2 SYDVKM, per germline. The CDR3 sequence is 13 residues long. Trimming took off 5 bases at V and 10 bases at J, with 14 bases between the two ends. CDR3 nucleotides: TGTGCCAGCAGTAGTGGTCGGGGGAGAAAACTGTTTTTT. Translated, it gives CASSSGRGRKLFF.

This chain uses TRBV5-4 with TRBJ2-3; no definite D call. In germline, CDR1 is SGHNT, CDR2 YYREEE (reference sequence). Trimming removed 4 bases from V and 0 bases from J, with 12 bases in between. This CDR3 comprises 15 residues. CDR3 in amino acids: CASSLAGDSTDTQYF. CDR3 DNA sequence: TGTGCCAGCAGCCTTGCTGGAGATAGCACAGATACGCAGTATTTT. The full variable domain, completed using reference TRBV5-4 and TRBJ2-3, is ETGVTQSPTHLIKTRGQQVTLRCSSQSGHNTVSWYQQALGQGPQFIFQYYREEENGRGNFPPRFSGLQFPNYSSELNVNALELDDSALYLCASSLAGDSTDTQYFGPGTRLTVL.

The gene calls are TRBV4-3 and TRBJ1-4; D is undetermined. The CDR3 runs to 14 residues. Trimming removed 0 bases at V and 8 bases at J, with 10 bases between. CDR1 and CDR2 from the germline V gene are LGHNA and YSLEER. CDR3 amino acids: CASSQDWTGEKLFF. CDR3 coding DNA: TGCGCCAGCAGCCAAGATTGGACGGGGGAAAAACTGTTTTTT.

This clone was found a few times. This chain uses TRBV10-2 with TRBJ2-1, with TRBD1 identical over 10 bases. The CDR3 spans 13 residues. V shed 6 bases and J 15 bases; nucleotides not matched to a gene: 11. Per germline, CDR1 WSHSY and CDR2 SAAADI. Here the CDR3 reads CASRATRGQGRFF. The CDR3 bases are TGCGCCAGCAGAGCCACTAGGGGACAGGGGAGGTTCTTC.

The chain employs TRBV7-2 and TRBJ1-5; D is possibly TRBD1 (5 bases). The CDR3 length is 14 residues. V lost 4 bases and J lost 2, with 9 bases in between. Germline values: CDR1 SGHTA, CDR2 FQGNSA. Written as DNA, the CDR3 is TGTGCCAGCAGCTCAGGGTTTGGCAATCAGCCCCAGCATTTT. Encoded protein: CASSSGFGNQPQHF.

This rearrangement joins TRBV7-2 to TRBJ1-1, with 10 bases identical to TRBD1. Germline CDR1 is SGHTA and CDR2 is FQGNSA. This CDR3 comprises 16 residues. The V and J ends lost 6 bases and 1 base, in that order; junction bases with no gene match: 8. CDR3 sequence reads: CASREEDRGRNTEAFF. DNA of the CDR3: TGTGCCAGCAGAGAAGAAGACAGGGGGCGGAACACTGAAGCTTTCTTT. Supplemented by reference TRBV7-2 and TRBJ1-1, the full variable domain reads GAGVSQSPSNKVTEKGKDVELRCDPISGHTALYWYRQSLGQGLEFLIYFQGNSAPDKSGLPSDRFSAERTGGSVSTLTIQRTQQEDSAVYLCASREEDRGRNTEAFFGQGTRLTVV.

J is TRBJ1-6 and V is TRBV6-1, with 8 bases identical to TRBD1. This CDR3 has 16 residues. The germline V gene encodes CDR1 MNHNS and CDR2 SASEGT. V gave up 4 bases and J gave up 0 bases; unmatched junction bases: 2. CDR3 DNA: TGTGCCAGCAGTGGGGACAGGAGCTCCTATAATTCACCCCTCCACTTT. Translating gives CASSGDRSSYNSPLHF.

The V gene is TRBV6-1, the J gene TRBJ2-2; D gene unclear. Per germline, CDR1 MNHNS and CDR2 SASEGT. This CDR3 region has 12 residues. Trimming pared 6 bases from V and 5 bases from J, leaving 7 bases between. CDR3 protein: CASSWRTGELFF. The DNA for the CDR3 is TGTGCCAGCAGCTGGCGGACCGGGGAGCTGTTTTTT.

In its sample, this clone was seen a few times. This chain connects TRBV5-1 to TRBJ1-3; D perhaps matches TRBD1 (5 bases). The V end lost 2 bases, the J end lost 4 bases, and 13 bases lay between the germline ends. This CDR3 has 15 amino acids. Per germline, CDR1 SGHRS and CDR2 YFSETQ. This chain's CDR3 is CASSLFSGGGNTIYF. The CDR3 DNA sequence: TGCGCCAGCAGCTTATTCTCCGGGGGGGGAAACACCATATATTTT.

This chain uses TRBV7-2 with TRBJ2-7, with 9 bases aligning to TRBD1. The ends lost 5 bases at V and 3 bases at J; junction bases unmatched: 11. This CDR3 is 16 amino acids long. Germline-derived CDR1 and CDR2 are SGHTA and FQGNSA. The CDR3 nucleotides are TGTGCCAGCAGCGGAAGAACAGGGGGCGCCTTCTACGAGCAGTACTTC. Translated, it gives CASSGRTGGAFYEQYF.

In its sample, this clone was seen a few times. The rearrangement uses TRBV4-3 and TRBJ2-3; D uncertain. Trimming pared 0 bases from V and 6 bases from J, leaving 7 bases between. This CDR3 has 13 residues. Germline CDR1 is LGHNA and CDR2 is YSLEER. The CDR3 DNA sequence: TGCGCCAGCAGCCAAGATCGGTGGGATACGCAGTATTTT. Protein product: CASSQDRWDTQYF.

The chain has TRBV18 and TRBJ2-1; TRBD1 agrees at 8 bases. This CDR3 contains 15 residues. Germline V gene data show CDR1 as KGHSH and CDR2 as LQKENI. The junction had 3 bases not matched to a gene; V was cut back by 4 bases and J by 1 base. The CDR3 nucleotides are TGTGCCAGCTCACTCGGACAGGGTTCCTACAATGAGCAGTTCTTC. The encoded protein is CASSLGQGSYNEQFF.

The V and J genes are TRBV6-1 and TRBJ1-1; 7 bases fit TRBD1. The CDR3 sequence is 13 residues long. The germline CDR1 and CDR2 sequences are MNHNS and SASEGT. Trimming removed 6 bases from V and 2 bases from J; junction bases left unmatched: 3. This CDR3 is CASRGQINTEAFF. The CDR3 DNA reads TGTGCCAGCAGGGGACAGATTAACACTGAAGCTTTCTTT.

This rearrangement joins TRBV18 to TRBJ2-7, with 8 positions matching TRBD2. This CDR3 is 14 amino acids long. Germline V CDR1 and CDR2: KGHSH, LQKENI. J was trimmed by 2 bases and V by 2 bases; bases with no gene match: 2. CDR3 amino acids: CASSPTGLAYEQYF. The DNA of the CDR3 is TGTGCCAGCTCACCAACGGGACTAGCCTACGAGCAGTACTTC.

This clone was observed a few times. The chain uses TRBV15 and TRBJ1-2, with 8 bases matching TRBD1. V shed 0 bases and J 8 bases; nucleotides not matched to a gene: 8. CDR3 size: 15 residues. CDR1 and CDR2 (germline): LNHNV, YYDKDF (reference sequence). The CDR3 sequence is CATSRDRRTGRGYTF. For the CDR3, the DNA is TGTGCCACCAGCAGAGATCGAAGGACAGGGAGAGGCTACACCTTC.

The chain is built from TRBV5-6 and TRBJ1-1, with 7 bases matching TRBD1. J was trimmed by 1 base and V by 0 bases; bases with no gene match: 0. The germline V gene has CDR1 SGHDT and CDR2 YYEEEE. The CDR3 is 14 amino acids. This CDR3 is CASSLAGGNTEAFF. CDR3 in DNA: TGTGCCAGCAGCTTGGCAGGGGGGAACACTGAAGCTTTCTTT.

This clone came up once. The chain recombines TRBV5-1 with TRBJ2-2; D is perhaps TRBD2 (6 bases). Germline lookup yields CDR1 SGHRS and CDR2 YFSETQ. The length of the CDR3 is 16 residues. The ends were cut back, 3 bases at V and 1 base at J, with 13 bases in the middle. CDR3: CASSSAAGWNTGELFF. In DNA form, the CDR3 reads TGCGCCAGCAGCTCGGCGGCGGGGTGGAACACCGGGGAGCTGTTTTTT. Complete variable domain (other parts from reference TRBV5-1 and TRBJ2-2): KAGVTQTPRYLIKTRGQQVTLSCSPISGHRSVSWYQQTPGQGLQFLFEYFSETQRNKGNFPGRFSGRQFSNSRSEMNVSTLELGDSALYLCASSSAAGWNTGELFFGEGSRLTVL.

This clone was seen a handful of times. The CDR3 spells CAWSVLWRTEAFF. CDR3 nucleotides: TGTGCCTGGAGTGTATTATGGAGGACTGAAGCTTTCTTT. This chain uses TRBV30 with TRBJ1-1; D remains unclear. Trimming took 0 bases from V and 5 from J, leaving 10 bases between them. This CDR3 spans 13 amino acids. CDR1 GTSNPN and CDR2 SVGIG come from the germline V gene (reference sequence).

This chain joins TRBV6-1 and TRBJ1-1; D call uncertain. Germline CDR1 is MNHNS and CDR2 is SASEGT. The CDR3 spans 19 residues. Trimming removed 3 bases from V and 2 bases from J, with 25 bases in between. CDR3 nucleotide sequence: TGTGCCAGCAGTGACCCTATCCCCCGCGAGGGAAACTTTAACACTGAAGCTTTCTTT. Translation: CASSDPIPREGNFNTEAFF.